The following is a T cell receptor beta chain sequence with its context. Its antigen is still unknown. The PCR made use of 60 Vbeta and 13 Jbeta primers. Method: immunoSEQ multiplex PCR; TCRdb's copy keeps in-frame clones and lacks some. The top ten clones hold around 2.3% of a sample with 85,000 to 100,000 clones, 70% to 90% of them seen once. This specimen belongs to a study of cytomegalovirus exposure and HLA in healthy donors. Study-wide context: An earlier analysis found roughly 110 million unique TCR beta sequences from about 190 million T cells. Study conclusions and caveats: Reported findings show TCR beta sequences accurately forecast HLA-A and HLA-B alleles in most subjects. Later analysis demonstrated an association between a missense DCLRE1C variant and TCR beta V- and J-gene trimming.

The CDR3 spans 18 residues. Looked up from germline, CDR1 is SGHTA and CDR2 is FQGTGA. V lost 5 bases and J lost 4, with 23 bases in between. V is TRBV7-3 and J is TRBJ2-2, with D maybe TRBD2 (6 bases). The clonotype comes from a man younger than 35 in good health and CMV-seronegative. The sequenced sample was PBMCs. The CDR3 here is CASSPHRKIKEGTGELFF. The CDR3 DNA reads TGTGCCAGCAGCCCACACCGCAAAATCAAGGAGGGCACCGGGGAGCTGTTTTTT.